Sequencing of this TCR beta chain was carried out in a study of blood T cell repertoires in COVID-19. On the study more broadly: PBMCs, B-cell-depleted T cells, or T cells provided the cDNA or gDNA that made up the material.

This clone was detected only a few times. TCRdb's table, derived via immunoSEQ multiplex PCR, lists solely in-frame clones and lacks some. The table includes about 520,000 clones, 70% to 90% detected once. The CDR3 extends over 13 amino acids. Trimming removed 5 bases at V and 3 bases at J, with 9 bases between. Germline V gives CDR1 SGHDT, CDR2 YYEEEE. The rearrangement links TRBV5-6 to TRBJ2-1; no clear D gene. The origin of this receptor is a human donor in a cohort sampled during active COVID-19. Sequencing was done on a sample of peripheral blood. The CDR3 DNA follows: TGTGCCAGCAGTTTGACTTACTACAATGAGCAGTTCTTC. It is translated as CASSLTYYNEQFF. Full variable domain (missing parts from reference TRBV5-6 and TRBJ2-1): DAGVTQSPTHLIKTRGQQVTLRCSPKSGHDTVSWYQQALGQGPQFIFQYYEEEERQRGNFPDRFSGHQFPNYSSELNVNALLLGDSALYLCASSLTYYNEQFFGPGTRLTVL.